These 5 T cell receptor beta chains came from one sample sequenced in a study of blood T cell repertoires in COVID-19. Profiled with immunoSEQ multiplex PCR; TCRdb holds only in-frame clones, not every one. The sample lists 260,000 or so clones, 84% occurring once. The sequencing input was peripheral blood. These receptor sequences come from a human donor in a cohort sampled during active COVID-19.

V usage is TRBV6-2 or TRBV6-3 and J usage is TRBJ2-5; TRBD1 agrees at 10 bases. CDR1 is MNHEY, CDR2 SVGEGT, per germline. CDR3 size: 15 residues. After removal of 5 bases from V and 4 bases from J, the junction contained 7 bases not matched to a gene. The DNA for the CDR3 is TGTGCCAGCAGTCGCGGGACAGGGGAACTAGAGACCCAGTACTTC. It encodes CASSRGTGELETQYF.

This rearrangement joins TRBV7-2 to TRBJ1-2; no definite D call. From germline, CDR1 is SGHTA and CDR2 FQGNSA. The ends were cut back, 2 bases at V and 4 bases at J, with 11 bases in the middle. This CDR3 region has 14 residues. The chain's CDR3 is CASSLQEAVYGYTF. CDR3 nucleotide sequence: TGTGCCAGCAGCTTACAGGAGGCCGTCTATGGCTACACCTTC. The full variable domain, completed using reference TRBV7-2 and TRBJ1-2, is GAGVSQSPSNKVTEKGKDVELRCDPISGHTALYWYRQSLGQGLEFLIYFQGNSAPDKSGLPSDRFSAERTGGSVSTLTIQRTQQEDSAVYLCASSLQEAVYGYTFGSGTRLTVV.

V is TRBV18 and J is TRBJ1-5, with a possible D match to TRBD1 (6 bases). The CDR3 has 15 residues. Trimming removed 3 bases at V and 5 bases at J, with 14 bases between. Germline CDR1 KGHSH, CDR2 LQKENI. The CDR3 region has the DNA TGTGCCAGCTCACCCACAGGGACGACCCATCAGCCCCAGCATTTT. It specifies CASSPTGTTHQPQHF.

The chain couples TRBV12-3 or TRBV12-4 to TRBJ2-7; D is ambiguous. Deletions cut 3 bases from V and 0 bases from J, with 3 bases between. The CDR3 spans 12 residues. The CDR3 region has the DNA TGTGCCAGCAGTTTGGCCTCCTACGAGCAGTACTTC. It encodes CASSLASYEQYF.

The DNA for the CDR3 is TGTGCCAGCAGTGTTCTTGGACTAGCGTCCTCCTACGAGCAGTACTTC. Protein: CASSVLGLASSYEQYF. This chain links TRBV25-1 with TRBJ2-7; 9 bases fit TRBD2. The CDR3 spans 16 residues. Germline-derived CDR1 and CDR2 are MGHDK and SYGVNS. The V gene end was trimmed by 4 bases and the J gene end by 0 bases; junction bases not matched to a gene: 7.